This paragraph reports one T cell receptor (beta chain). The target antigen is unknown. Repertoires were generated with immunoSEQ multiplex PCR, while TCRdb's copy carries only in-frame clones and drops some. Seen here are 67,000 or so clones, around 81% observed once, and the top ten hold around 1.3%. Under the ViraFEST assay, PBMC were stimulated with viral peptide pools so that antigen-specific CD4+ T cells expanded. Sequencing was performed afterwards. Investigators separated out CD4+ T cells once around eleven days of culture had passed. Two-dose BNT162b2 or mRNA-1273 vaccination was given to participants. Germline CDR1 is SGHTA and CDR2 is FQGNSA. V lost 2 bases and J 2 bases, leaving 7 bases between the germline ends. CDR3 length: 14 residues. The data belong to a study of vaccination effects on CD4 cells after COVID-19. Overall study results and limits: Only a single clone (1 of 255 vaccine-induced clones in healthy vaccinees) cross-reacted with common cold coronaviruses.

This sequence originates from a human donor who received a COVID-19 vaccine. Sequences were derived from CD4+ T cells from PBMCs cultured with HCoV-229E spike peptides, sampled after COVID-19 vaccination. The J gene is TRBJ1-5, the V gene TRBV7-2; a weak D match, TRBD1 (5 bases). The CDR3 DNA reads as TGTGCCAGCAGCTTAATAGGGGGCAATCAGCCCCAGCATTTT. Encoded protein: CASSLIGGNQPQHF. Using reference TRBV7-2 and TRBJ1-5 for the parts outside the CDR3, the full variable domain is GAGVSQSPSNKVTEKGKDVELRCDPISGHTALYWYRQSLGQGLEFLIYFQGNSAPDKSGLPSDRFSAERTGGSVSTLTIQRTQQEDSAVYLCASSLIGGNQPQHFGDGTRLSIL.